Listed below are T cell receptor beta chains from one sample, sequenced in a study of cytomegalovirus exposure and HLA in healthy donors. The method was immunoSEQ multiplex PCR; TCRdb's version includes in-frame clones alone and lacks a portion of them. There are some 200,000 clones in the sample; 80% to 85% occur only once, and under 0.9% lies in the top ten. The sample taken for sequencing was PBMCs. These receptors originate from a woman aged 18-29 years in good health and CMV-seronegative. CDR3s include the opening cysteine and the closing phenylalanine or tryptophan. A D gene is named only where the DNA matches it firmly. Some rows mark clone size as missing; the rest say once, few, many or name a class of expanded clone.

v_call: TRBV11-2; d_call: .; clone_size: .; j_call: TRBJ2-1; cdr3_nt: TGTGCCAGCAGTGTCGGAGGAGTATTGTTCTTC; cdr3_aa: CASSVGGVLFF
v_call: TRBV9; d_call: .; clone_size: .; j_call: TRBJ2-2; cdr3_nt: TGTGCCAGCAGCCCAGACAGTCCGGGCCCCGGGGAGCTGTTTTTT; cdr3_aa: CASSPDSPGPGELFF
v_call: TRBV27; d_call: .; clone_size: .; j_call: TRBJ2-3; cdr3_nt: TGTGCCAGCAGTTTACTTAGCACAGATACGCAGTATTTT; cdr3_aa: CASSLLSTDTQYF
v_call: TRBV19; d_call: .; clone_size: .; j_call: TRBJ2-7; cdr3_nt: TGTGCCAGTTCAACCGCAGGGTCTGTGTACGAGCAGTACTTC; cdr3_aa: CASSTAGSVYEQYF
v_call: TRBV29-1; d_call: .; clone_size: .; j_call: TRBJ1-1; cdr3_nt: TGCAGCGTTGAAGGACAGACAGGTGCGGACACTGAAGCTTTCTTT; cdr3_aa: CSVEGQTGADTEAFF
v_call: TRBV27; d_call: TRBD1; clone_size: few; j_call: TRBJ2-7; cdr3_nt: TGTGCCAGCTCCCTGGGACAGGGCTCCTACGAGCAGTACTTC; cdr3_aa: CASSLGQGSYEQYF
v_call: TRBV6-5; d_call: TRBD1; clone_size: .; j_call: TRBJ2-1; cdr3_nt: TGTGCCAGCAGTTACTGGGACAGGGAGAATGAGCAGTTCTTC; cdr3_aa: CASSYWDRENEQFF
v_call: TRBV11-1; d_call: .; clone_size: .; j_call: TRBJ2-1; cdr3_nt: TGTGCCAGCAGGGGGCAGGCCTACAATGAGCAGTTCTTC; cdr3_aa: CASRGQAYNEQFF
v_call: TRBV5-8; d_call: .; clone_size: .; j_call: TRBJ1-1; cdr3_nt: TGTGCCAGCAGCTCCAGCCAGGTTCCAAGGAACACTGAAGCTTTCTTT; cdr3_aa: CASSSSQVPRNTEAFF
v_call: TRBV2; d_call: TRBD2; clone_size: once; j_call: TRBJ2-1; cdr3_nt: TGTGCCAGCAGTGAGGTACTAGCGGGGCAGTCTCACAATGAGCAGTTCTTC; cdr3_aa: CASSEVLAGQSHNEQFF
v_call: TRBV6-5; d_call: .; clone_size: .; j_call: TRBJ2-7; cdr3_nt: TGTGCCAGCAGCCTCACAGGCGGCTCCTACGAGCAGTACTTC; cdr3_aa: CASSLTGGSYEQYF
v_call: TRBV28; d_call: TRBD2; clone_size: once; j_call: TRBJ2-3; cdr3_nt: TGTGCCAGCAGTTTGGCGGGACTAGCGGGAGGATTCACAGATACGCAGTATTTT; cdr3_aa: CASSLAGLAGGFTDTQYF
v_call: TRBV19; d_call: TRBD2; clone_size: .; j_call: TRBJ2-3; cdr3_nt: TGTGCCAGTACCACGGGACTAGCGGGCAGAGGAAGCACAGATACGCAGTATTTT; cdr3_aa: CASTTGLAGRGSTDTQYF
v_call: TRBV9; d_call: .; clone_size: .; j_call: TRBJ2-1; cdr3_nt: TGTGCCAGCAGCCCCAATTCCCATGAGCAGTTCTTC; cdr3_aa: CASSPNSHEQFF
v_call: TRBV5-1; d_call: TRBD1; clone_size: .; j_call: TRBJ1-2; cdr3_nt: TGCGCCAGCAGCTTGGGGACAGGGGCCTACGATGGCTACACCTTC; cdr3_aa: CASSLGTGAYDGYTF
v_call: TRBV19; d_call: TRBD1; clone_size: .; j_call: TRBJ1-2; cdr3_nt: TGTGCCAGTACCCCGGACAGGGACAGTTATGGCTACACCTTC; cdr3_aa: CASTPDRDSYGYTF
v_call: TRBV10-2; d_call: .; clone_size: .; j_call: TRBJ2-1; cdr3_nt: TGCGCCAGCAGTGAGTCTTCCGACAATGAGCAGTTCTTC; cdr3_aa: CASSESSDNEQFF
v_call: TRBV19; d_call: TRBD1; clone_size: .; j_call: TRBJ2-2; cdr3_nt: TGTGCCAGTGCCCCAGGGGGCTACACCGGGGAGCTGTTTTTT; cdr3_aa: CASAPGGYTGELFF
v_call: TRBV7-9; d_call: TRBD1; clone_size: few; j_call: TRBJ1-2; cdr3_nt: TGTGCCAGCAGCGCCGGGACAGGTGTCTATGGCTACACCTTC; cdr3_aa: CASSAGTGVYGYTF
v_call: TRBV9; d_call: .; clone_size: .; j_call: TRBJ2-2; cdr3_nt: TGTGCCAGCAGCGTAGTATCGAACACCGGGGAGCTGTTTTTT; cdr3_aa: CASSVVSNTGELFF
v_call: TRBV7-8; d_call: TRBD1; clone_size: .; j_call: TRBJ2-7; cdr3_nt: TGTGCCAGCCTCGGACAGGATACTGGAGAGCAGTACTTC; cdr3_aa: CASLGQDTGEQYF
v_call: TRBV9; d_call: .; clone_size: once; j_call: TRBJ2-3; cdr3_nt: TGTGCCAGCAGCTACCGTTTTGAGGATAACACAGATACGCAGTATTTT; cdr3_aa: CASSYRFEDNTDTQYF
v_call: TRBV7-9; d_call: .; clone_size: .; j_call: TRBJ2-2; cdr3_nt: TGTGCCAGCACCCCTGCGGGGGAGCTGTTTTTT; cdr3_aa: CASTPAGELFF
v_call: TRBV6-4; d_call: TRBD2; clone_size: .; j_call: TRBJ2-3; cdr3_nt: TGTGCCAGCAGTGACCGCTGGGAACTAGCGGGGGGGCCGTCCCCCACAGATACGCAGTATTTT; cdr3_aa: CASSDRWELAGGPSPTDTQYF
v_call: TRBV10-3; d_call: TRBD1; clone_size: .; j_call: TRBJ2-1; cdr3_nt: TGTGCCATCAGTGAACGTGAACAGGGGTCCAATGAGCAGTTCTTC; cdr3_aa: CAISEREQGSNEQFF
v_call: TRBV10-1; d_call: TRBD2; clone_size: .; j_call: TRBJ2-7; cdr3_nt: TGCGCCAGCAGTAGGGTCCGACTAGCGGGAGTCAAGTCCTACGAGCAGTACTTC; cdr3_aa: CASSRVRLAGVKSYEQYF
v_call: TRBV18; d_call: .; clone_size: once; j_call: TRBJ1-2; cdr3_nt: TGTGCCAGCTCAAGTACCACAGCTGTGACTAACGAGAACTATGGCTACACCTTC; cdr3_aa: CASSSTTAVTNENYGYTF
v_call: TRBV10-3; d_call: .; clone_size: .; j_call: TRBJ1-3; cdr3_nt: TGTGCCATCAGTGAGCCGGGGGGGGCGGACACCATATATTTT; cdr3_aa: CAISEPGGADTIYF
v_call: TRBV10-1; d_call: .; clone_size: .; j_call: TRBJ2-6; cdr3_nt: TGCGCCAGCAGTGGGTCTCAGAACGTCCTGACTTTC; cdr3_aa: CASSGSQNVLTF
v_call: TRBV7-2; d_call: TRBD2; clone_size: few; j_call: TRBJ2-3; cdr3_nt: TGTGCCAGCAGCTCAGGACTAGGTTTGTCAGATACGCAGTATTTT; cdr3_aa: CASSSGLGLSDTQYF
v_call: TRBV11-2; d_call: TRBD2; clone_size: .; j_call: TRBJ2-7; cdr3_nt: TGTGCCAGCAGGTTAGCGGGACTCTCCTACGAGCAGTACTTC; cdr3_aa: CASRLAGLSYEQYF
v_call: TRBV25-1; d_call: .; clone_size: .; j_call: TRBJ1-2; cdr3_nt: TGTGCCAGCAGGAGGCAGGAGGTTGACTATGGCTACACCTTC; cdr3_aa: CASRRQEVDYGYTF
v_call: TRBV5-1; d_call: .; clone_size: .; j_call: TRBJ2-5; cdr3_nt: TGCGCCAGCAGCCGGAGTGAAGAGACCCAGTACTTC; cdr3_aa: CASSRSEETQYF
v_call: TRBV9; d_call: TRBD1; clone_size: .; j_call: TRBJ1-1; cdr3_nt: TGTGCCAGCAGCGTAGACCTTTTTACAGGGGCGGACACTGAAGCTTTCTTT; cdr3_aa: CASSVDLFTGADTEAFF
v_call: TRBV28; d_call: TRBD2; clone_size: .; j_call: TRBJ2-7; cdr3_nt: TGTGCCAGCAGTTTCACTAGCGGAAGCTCCTACGAGCAGTACTTC; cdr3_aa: CASSFTSGSSYEQYF
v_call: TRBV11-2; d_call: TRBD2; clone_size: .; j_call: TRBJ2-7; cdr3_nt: TGTGCCAGCAGCTTCCCCGCCGGGACTAGCGGGGGCCCCTACGAGCAGTACTTC; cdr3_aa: CASSFPAGTSGGPYEQYF
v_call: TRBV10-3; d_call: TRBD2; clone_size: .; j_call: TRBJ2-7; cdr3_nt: TGTGCCATCGGGACCGGGGACTACTACGAGCAGTACTTC; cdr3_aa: CAIGTGDYYEQYF
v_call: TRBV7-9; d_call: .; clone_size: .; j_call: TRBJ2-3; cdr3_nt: TGTGCCAGCAGCTTATCGAACCCAAGCCCAGATACGCAGTATTTT; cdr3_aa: CASSLSNPSPDTQYF
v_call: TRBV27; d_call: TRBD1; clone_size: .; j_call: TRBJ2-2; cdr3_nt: TGTGCCAGCAGTCCCCTTAAGGGGGACAGGGACACCGGGGAGCTGTTTTTT; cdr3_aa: CASSPLKGDRDTGELFF
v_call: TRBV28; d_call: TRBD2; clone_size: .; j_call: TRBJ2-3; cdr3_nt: TGTGCCAGCAGTTTACCCTGGGCGGGAGCAGCGGCGCAGTATTTT; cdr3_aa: CASSLPWAGAAAQYF
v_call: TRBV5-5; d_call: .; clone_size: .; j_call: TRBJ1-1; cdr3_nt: TGTGCCAGCAGCTTGGTCAGTTTAAACACTGAAGCTTTCTTT; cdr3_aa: CASSLVSLNTEAFF
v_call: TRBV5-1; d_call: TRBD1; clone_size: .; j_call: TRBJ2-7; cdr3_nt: TGCGCCAGCAGCTTGGGGGACAGGAAAAATGACGAGCAGTACTTC; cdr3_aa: CASSLGDRKNDEQYF
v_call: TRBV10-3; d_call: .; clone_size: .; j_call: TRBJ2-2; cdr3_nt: TGTGCCATCAATGACCAGGGGAACACCGGGGAGCTGTTTTTT; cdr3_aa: CAINDQGNTGELFF
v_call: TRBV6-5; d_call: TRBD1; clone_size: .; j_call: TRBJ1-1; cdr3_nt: TGTGCCAGCAGTCCGTGGACAGGGGGCTTGGGTGAAGCTTTCTTT; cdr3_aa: CASSPWTGGLGEAFF
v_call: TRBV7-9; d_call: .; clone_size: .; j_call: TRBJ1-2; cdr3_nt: TGTGCCAGCAGCTATGGGGACTACTATGGCTACACCTTC; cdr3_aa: CASSYGDYYGYTF
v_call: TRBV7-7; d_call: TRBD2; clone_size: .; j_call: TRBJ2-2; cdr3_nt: TGTGCCAGCAGCTGGTTTGGGACTAGCGATCCCGGGGAGCTGTTTTTT; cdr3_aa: CASSWFGTSDPGELFF
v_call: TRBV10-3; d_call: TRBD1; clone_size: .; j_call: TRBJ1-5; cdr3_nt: TGTGCCATCAGTGAGTTCTCTGACAGGGACAATCAGCCCCAGCATTTT; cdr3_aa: CAISEFSDRDNQPQHF
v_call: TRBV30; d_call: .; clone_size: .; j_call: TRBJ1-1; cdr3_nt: TGTGCCTGGGAACCTCTCAGGAACACTGAAGCTTTCTTT; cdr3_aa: CAWEPLRNTEAFF
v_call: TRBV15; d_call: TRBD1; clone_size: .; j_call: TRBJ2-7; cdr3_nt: TGTGCCACCAGCAGGGGGGACAGTTCACTCTACGAGCAGTACTTC; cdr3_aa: CATSRGDSSLYEQYF
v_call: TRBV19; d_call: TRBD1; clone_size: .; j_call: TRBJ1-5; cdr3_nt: TGTGCCAGTAGCATACGGTTTCGACAGGGGGAGGATCAGCCCCAGCATTTT; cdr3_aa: CASSIRFRQGEDQPQHF